These T cell receptor beta chains were read from a single sample in a study of blood T cell repertoires in COVID-19. Profiled with immunoSEQ multiplex PCR; TCRdb holds only in-frame clones, not every one. The data hold 90,000 to 100,000 clones, with 75% to 85% observed a single time. The sample was peripheral blood. Receptor source: a man in his 60s with acute or convalescent COVID-19. CDR3s include the opening cysteine and the closing phenylalanine or tryptophan. A D gene is named only where the DNA matches it firmly. Clone size is shown for a subset of rows, as once, few, many or a class of expanded clone.

TRBD2,-,TRBV11-2,TRBJ2-1,TGTGCCAGCAGCTTAGTAGCGGGAGCCATCAATGAGCAGTTCTTC,CASSLVAGAINEQFF
-,few,TRBV30,TRBJ1-6,TGTGCGTCCAGGGGAAGCCCTAATTCACCCCTCCACTTT,CASRGSPNSPLHF
TRBD2,-,TRBV27,TRBJ2-1,TGTGCCAGCAGTCCCCTCTGGACTCGGACTAGCGGCCGGCCCCCCTCCTACAATGAGCAGTTCTTC,CASSPLWTRTSGRPPSYNEQFF
TRBD2,-,TRBV14,TRBJ2-3,TGTGCCAGCAGCCAAGATTTAGGGACTAACACAGATACGCAGTATTTT,CASSQDLGTNTDTQYF
-,-,TRBV19,TRBJ1-1,TGTGCCAGTAGGGCGACGGGGGACCCCCTTTTGAACACTGAAGCTTTCTTT,CASRATGDPLLNTEAFF
TRBD1,-,TRBV6-1,TRBJ1-5,TGTGCCAGCAGTGTGCGGACAGGGGGGACCTATAGCAATCAGCCCCAGCATTTT,CASSVRTGGTYSNQPQHF
TRBD1,-,TRBV28,TRBJ1-5,TGTGCCAGCACCTGGACAGGGTACAATCAGCCCCAGCATTTT,CASTWTGYNQPQHF
TRBD1,few,TRBV6-5,TRBJ2-3,TGTGCCAGCAGTTCCGCCCCGGGACAGGGCACAGATACGCAGTATTTT,CASSSAPGQGTDTQYF
-,-,TRBV7-2,TRBJ1-5,TGTGCCAGCAGCTACCTTGCCACGGGCAATCAGCCCCAGCATTTT,CASSYLATGNQPQHF
TRBD1,-,TRBV2,TRBJ1-5,TGTGCCAGCAGAATCGGGACAGGGGAAGGTCAGCCCCAGCATTTT,CASRIGTGEGQPQHF